This T cell receptor beta chain is drawn from a study of blood T cell repertoires in COVID-19. Study summary: The samples span acute and convalescent COVID-19 from the United States, Italy and Spain. T cells, B-cell-depleted T cells, or PBMCs provided the cDNA or gDNA that served as material.

Authors' analysis steps: Reference gene primers were amplified, and this amplification served to estimate nucleated cell counts. Some clones are missing from TCRdb's copy, which holds only in-frame ones; the method was immunoSEQ multiplex PCR. The DNA gave D and trimming, while V, J and clone size come from that table. The sample holds 470,000 or so clones; approximately 83% are singletons and the top ten take approximately 2.9%. The V end was cut by 0 bases, the J end by 1 base, with 16 bases between. CDR1 and CDR2 from the germline V gene are SNHLY and FYNNEI. The CDR3 loop spans 17 amino acids. The chain combines TRBV2 with TRBJ2-7, with D perhaps TRBD1 (6 bases). The receptor was isolated from a human donor in a cohort sampled during active COVID-19. The sequenced material came from peripheral blood. The CDR3 here is CASSEAPQGSGSYEQYF. CDR3 DNA sequence: TGTGCCAGCAGTGAAGCGCCCCAGGGGTCGGGGTCCTACGAGCAGTACTTC.